The 21 T cell receptor beta chains presented below share a single source sample, sequenced in a study of vaccination effects on CD4 cells after COVID-19. Peptide-pool stimulation followed by sequencing identified expanded antigen-specific CD4+ clonotypes in the ViraFEST assay. The culture ran for approximately 9 days before CD4+ T cells were isolated. Each participant was administered two doses of either the BNT162b2 or the mRNA-1273 vaccine. Repertoires were generated with immunoSEQ multiplex PCR, while TCRdb's copy carries only in-frame clones and drops some. The profile shows under 35,000 clones, about 69% of them singletons. Antigens of these TCRs are unknown. The sequencing used CD4+ T cells from PBMCs cultured with HCoV-NL63 spike peptides, collected after COVID-19 vaccination. Every receptor here comes from a human donor who received a COVID-19 vaccine.

The gene calls are TRBV2 and TRBJ1-1; D is unresolved. Germline V lookup: CDR1 SNHLY, CDR2 FYNNEI. The CDR3 is 12 amino acids. With 6 bases removed from V and 6 bases from J, the gap between germline ends came to 11 bases. CDR3 sequence (DNA): TGTGCCAGCAGCGCGACCAGCTCTGAAGCTTTCTTT. It encodes CASSATSSEAFF. Supplemented by reference TRBV2 and TRBJ1-1, the full variable domain reads EPEVTQTPSHQVTQMGQEVILRCVPISNHLYFYWYRQILGQKVEFLVSFYNNEISEKSEIFDDQFSVERPDGSNFTLKIRSTKLEDSAMYFCASSATSSEAFFGQGTRLTVV.

This clone turned up a few times. The V gene is TRBV5-1, the J gene TRBJ1-2; D is uncertain. The CDR3 length is 14 residues. Germline CDR1 and CDR2: SGHRS and YFSETQ. V lost 3 bases and J 5 bases, leaving 14 bases between the germline ends. DNA of the CDR3: TGCGCCAGCAGCTCGCTGACAACCGATTATGGCTACACCTTC. Protein: CASSSLTTDYGYTF.

This clone was picked up a small number of times. The chain joins TRBV3-1 (or the pseudogene TRBV3-2) to TRBJ1-1; possible D gene TRBD1, 5 bases. Looked up from germline, CDR1 is LGHDT and CDR2 is YNNKEL (reference sequence). The CDR3 has 15 amino acids. Trimming cost V 4 bases and J 3 bases, with 15 bases left between them. As DNA, the CDR3 is TGTGCCAGCAGCCGTGGCTCAGGGTGGGACACTGAAGCTTTCTTT. Translation: CASSRGSGWDTEAFF.

The V call is TRBV19, the J call TRBJ1-6; 9 bases fit TRBD1. The V gene end was trimmed by 5 bases and the J gene end by 8 bases; junction bases not matched to a gene: 7. CDR1 and CDR2 (germline): LNHDA, SQIVND (reference sequence). The CDR3 totals 15 residues. CDR3 sequence reads: CASSAGTGFHSPLHF. As DNA, the CDR3 is TGTGCCAGTAGTGCCGGGACAGGGTTTCATTCACCCCTCCACTTT.

This clone was seen only a few times. V usage is TRBV5-1 and J usage is TRBJ2-7; 7 nucleotides match TRBD2. Germline CDR1 and CDR2: SGHRS and YFSETQ. The CDR3 is 14 residues long. J lost 0 bases, V lost 7 bases, and 7 bases had no gene match. The CDR3 bases are TGCGCCAGCTCTATTTCTAGCGGCTCCTACGAGCAGTACTTC. Protein: CASSISSGSYEQYF.

The chain links TRBV5-4 to TRBJ2-5; 11 bases are a match to TRBD2. Germline values: CDR1 SGHNT, CDR2 YYREEE (reference sequence). The length of the CDR3 is 14 residues. Trimming cost V 2 bases and J 3 bases; bases outside gene matches: 0. CDR3 DNA sequence: TGTGCCAGCAGCTTTAGCGGGGGGGAAGAGACCCAGTACTTC. This codes for CASSFSGGEETQYF.

This chain uses TRBV7-2 with TRBJ1-2; D is ambiguous. Germline-derived CDR1 and CDR2 are SGHTA and FQGNSA. V shed 5 bases and J shed 8 bases, with 15 bases lying between them. The length of the CDR3 is 13 residues. CDR3 nucleotide sequence: TGTGCCAGCAGCCACGGCGGGGTAATGGGCTACACCTTC. This encodes CASSHGGVMGYTF.

V usage is TRBV30 and J usage is TRBJ2-7, with D uncertain. This CDR3 has 13 amino acids. The V gene lost 6 bases and the J gene lost 0 bases, with 12 bases spanning the gap. Germline V lookup: CDR1 GTSNPN, CDR2 SVGIG (reference sequence). Here the CDR3 DNA reads TGTGCCTGTTTTAAGGGAAGCTCCTACGAGCAGTACTTC. It yields the protein CACFKGSSYEQYF.

V gene TRBV19 combines with J gene TRBJ1-4, with D maybe TRBD1 (5 bases). In germline, CDR1 is LNHDA, CDR2 SQIVND (reference sequence). V was shortened by 5 bases and J by 8 bases, with 15 bases between the two germline ends. The CDR3 spans 14 residues. In nucleotides, the CDR3 is TGTGCCAGTAGTCAACAGCGGCAGGGCGAAAAACTGTTTTTT. Encoded protein: CASSQQRQGEKLFF. Combining the CDR3 with reference TRBV19 and TRBJ1-4 gives the whole variable domain DGGITQSPKYLFRKEGQNVTLSCEQNLNHDAMYWYRQDPGQGLRLIYYSQIVNDFQKGDIAEGYSVSREKKESFPLTVTSAQKNPTAFYLCASSQQRQGEKLFFGSGTQLSVL.

The chain has TRBV7-9 and TRBJ2-5; D perhaps matches TRBD1 (6 bases). V dropped 3 bases and J dropped 5 bases, with 13 bases sitting between them. CDR1 SEHNR and CDR2 FQNEAQ come from the germline V gene (reference sequence). This CDR3 is 14 amino acids long. The CDR3 reads CASSFGTFLETQYF. In DNA form, the CDR3 reads TGTGCCAGCAGCTTTGGGACATTTTTGGAGACCCAGTACTTC.

The V gene is TRBV19, the J gene TRBJ2-5, with D unresolved. The CDR3 runs 13 residues. In germline, CDR1 is LNHDA, CDR2 SQIVND (reference sequence). V gave up 3 bases and J gave up 2 bases, with 7 bases separating them. CDR3 sequence: CASSISTQETQYF. The CDR3 nucleotides read TGTGCCAGTAGTATCTCCACTCAAGAGACCCAGTACTTC.

This chain joins TRBV6-4 and TRBJ2-3; 9 nucleotides match TRBD1. V was clipped by 0 bases and J by 2 bases; unmatched bases: 0. The CDR3 sequence is 15 residues long. CDR1 is MRHNA and CDR2 is SNTAGT in the germline V gene. CDR3 residues: CASSDSQGATDTQYF. CDR3 sequence (DNA): TGTGCCAGCAGTGACTCACAGGGGGCCACAGATACGCAGTATTTT.

This clone was seen just once. The rearrangement joins TRBV11-2 to TRBJ2-2; 8 bases align to TRBD2. V was clipped by 5 bases and J by 3 bases; unmatched bases: 5. There are 15 residues in the CDR3. Looked up from germline, CDR1 is SGHAT and CDR2 is FQNNGV. The CDR3 DNA sequence: TGTGCCAGCAGCCTCGGGACTAGTTACACCGGGGAGCTGTTTTTT. Protein sequence: CASSLGTSYTGELFF.

This chain uses TRBV6-4 with TRBJ2-7; TRBD1 matches at 8 bases. CDR1 and CDR2 (germline): MRHNA, SNTAGT. The CDR3 is 18 residues long. V gave up 3 bases and J gave up 6 bases; unmatched junction bases: 19. DNA for the CDR3: TGTGCCAGCAGTGAGGGGTCGGACAGGGTTCATCCCCCTTGCGAGCAGTACTTC. Protein sequence: CASSEGSDRVHPPCEQYF.

This chain joins TRBV19 and TRBJ2-1; TRBD1 aligns across 9 bases. Unmatched junction bases numbered 16, after V lost 4 bases and J lost 12 bases. Germline V gene sequence: CDR1 LNHDA, CDR2 SQIVND (reference sequence). The CDR3 length is 16 residues. The CDR3 region is CASSNEDRGRSSVQFF. The CDR3, as DNA: TGTGCCAGTAGTAATGAGGACAGGGGCCGATCAAGTGTGCAGTTCTTC.

The J gene is TRBJ2-5, the V gene TRBV3-1 (or the pseudogene TRBV3-2), with D unresolved. The V and J ends lost 3 bases and 6 bases respectively, with 11 bases between them. Germline assignment: CDR1 LGHDT and CDR2 YNNKEL (reference sequence). The CDR3 has 13 amino acids. CDR3 DNA: TGTGCCAGCAGCCAGGTCCGACGAAAGACCCAGTACTTC. Encoded protein: CASSQVRRKTQYF.

V is TRBV5-1 and J is TRBJ1-4, with D possibly matching TRBD1 (5 bases). The V end was cut by 4 bases, the J end by 0 bases, with 13 bases between. Germline lookup yields CDR1 SGHRS and CDR2 YFSETQ. This CDR3 comprises 16 residues. This chain's CDR3 is CASSPLLGATNEKLFF. In nucleotides, the CDR3 is TGCGCCAGCAGCCCTTTGCTGGGGGCAACTAATGAAAAACTGTTTTTT.

For the CDR3, the DNA is TGCGCCAGCAGCTTGGGACAGGGGGCTTACGAGCAGTACTTC. It specifies CASSLGQGAYEQYF. The V call is TRBV5-1, the J call TRBJ2-7, with 10 positions matching TRBD1. The ends lost 0 bases at V and 4 bases at J; junction bases unmatched: 1. The CDR3 length is 14 residues. Germline-derived CDR1 and CDR2 are SGHRS and YFSETQ.

This clone was picked up a small number of times. The rearrangement joins TRBV18 to TRBJ2-7; TRBD2 is a possible D gene (6 bases). The V end was cut by 0 bases, the J end by 2 bases, with 14 bases between. CDR3 size: 16 residues. Germline CDR1 and CDR2: KGHSH and LQKENI. CDR3 nucleotide sequence: TGTGCCAGCTCACCACCGGTGGCGGGGCGAACCTACGAGCAGTACTTC. Translated: CASSPPVAGRTYEQYF. The full variable domain, completed using reference TRBV18 and TRBJ2-7, is NAGVMQNPRHLVRRRGQEARLRCSPMKGHSHVYWYRQLPEEGLKFMVYLQKENIIDESGMPKERFSAEFPKEGPSILRIQQVVRGDSAAYFCASSPPVAGRTYEQYFGPGTRLTVT.

The chain links TRBV4-1 to TRBJ1-1; unclear D gene. Looked up from germline, CDR1 is MGHRA and CDR2 is YSYEKL. The CDR3 totals 14 residues. Trimming stripped 2 bases from V and 11 bases from J, with 18 bases between. CDR3 amino acids: CASSQSDDRPGAFF. The DNA for the CDR3 is TGCGCCAGCAGCCAATCAGACGACCGCCCCGGCGCTTTCTTT.

This sequence joins TRBV6-4 and TRBJ1-2; TRBD1 might be the D (5 bases). The CDR3 extends over 13 amino acids. Germline lookup yields CDR1 MRHNA and CDR2 SNTAGT. Trimming shortened V by 8 bases and J by 4 bases, and 14 bases separated the two germline ends. The chain's CDR3 is CASRGAGGYGYTF. CDR3 bases: TGTGCCAGCCGGGGCGCGGGGGGCTATGGCTACACCTTC.